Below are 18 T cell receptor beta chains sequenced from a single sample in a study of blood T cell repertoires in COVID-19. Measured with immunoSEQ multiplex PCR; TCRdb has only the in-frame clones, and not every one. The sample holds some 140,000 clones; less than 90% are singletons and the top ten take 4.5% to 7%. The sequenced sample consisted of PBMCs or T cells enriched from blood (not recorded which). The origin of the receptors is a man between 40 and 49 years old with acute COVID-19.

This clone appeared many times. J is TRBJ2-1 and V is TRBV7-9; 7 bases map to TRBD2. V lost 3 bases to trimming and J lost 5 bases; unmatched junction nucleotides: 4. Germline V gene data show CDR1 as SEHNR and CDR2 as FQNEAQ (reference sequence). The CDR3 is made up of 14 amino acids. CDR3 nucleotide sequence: TGTGCCAGCAGCTTGGTCCTAGCGGACAATGAGCAGTTCTTC. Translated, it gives CASSLVLADNEQFF.

CDR3 residues: CASSLGPYNEQFF. CDR3 nucleotide sequence: TGTGCCAGCAGCTTGGGCCCCTACAATGAGCAGTTCTTC. This chain joins TRBV7-6 and TRBJ2-1; D is undetermined. V dropped 3 bases and J dropped 2 bases, with 5 bases sitting between them. CDR1 is SGHVS, CDR2 FNYEAQ, per germline. CDR3 length equals 13 residues.

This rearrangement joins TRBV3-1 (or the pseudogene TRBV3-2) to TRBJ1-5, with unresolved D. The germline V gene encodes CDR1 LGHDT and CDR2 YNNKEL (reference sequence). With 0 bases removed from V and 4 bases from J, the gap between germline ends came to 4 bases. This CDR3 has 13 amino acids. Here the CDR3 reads CASSQDQNQPQHF. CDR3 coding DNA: TGTGCCAGCAGCCAAGACCAGAATCAGCCCCAGCATTTT.

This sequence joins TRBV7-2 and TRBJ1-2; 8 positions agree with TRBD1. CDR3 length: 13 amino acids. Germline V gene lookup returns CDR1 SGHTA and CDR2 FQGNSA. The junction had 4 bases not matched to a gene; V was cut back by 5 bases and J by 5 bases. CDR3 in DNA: TGTGCCAGCAGCACGGACAGGGTGTATGGCTACACCTTC. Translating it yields CASSTDRVYGYTF.

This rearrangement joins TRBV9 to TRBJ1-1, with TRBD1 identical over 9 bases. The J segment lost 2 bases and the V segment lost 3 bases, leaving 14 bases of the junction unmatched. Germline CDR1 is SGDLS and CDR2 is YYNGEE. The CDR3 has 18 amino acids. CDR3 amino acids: CASSAKTGQGYLNTEAFF. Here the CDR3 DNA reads TGTGCCAGCAGCGCCAAAACGGGACAGGGCTACCTAAACACTGAAGCTTTCTTT.

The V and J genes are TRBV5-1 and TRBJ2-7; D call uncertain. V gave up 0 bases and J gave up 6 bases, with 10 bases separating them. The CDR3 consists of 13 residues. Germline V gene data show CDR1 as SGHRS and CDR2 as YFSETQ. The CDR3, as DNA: TGCGCCAGCAGCTTGGGACAAGTTGGCGAGCAGTACTTC. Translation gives CASSLGQVGEQYF.

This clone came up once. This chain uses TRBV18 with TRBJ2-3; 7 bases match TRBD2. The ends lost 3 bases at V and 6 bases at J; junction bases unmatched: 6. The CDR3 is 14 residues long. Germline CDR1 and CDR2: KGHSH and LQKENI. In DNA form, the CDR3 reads TGTGCCAGCTCACCCTCCGACGGGAGGGATACGCAGTATTTT. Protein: CASSPSDGRDTQYF.

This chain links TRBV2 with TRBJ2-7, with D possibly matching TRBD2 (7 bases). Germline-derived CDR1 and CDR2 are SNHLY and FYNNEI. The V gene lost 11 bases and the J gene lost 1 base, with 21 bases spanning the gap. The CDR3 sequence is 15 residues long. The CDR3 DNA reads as TGTGCCGGGGGAGGGGGAAAGGGTTCATCCTACGAGCAGTACTTC. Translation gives CAGGGGKGSSYEQYF. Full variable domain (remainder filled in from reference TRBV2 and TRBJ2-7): EPEVTQTPSHQVTQMGQEVILRCVPISNHLYFYWYRQILGQKVEFLVSFYNNEISEKSEIFDDQFSVERPDGSNFTLKIRSTKLEDSAMYFCAGGGGKGSSYEQYFGPGTRLTVT.

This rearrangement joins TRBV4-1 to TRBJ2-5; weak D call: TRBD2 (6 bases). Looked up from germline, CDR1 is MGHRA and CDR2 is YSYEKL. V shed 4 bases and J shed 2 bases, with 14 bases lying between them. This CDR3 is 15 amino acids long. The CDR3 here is CASSRGTEAQETQYF. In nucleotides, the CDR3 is TGCGCCAGCAGCCGCGGGACTGAAGCACAAGAGACCCAGTACTTC.

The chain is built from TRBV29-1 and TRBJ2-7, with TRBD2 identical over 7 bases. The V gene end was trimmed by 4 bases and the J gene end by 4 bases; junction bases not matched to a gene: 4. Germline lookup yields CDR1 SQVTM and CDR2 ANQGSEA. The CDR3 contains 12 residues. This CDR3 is CSVATGGYEQYF. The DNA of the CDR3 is TGCAGCGTTGCCACGGGGGGTTACGAGCAGTACTTC.

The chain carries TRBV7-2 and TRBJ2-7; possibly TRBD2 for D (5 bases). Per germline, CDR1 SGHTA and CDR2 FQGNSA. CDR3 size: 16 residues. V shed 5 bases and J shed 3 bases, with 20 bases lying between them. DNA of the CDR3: TGTGCCAGCAGCCATCCTTTTCGGGGTTCTAACTACGAGCAGTACTTC. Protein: CASSHPFRGSNYEQYF.

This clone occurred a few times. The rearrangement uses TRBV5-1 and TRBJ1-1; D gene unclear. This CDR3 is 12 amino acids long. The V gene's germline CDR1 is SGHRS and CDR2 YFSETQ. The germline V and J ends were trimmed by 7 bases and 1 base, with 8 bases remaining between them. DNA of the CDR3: TGCGCCAGCTCAGACAAGAACACTGAAGCTTTCTTT. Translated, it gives CASSDKNTEAFF.

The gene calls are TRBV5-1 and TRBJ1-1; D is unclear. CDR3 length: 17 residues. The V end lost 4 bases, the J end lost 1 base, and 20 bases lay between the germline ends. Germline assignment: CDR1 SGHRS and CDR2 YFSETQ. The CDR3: CASSRGGRTSRNTEAFF. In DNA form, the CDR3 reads TGCGCCAGCAGCCGGGGAGGAAGGACCTCTAGGAACACTGAAGCTTTCTTT.

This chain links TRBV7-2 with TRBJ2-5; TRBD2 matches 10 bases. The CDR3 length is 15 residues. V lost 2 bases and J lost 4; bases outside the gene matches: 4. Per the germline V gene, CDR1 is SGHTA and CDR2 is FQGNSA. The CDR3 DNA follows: TGTGCCAGCAGCTTAAGCGGGGGGGCGATAGAGACCCAGTACTTC. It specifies CASSLSGGAIETQYF.

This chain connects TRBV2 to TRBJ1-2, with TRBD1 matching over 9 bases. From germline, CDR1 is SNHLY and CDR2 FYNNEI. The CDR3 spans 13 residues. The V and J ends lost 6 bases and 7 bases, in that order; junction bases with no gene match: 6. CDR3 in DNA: TGTGCCAGCAGAGATACAGGGGGCCTTGGCTACACCTTC. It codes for CASRDTGGLGYTF.

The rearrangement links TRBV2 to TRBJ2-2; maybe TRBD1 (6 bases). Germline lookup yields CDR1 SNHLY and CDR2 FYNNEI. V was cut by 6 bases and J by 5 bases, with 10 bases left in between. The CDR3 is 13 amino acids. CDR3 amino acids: CASRRQATGELFF. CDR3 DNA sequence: TGTGCCAGCAGAAGACAGGCGACCGGGGAGCTGTTTTTT.

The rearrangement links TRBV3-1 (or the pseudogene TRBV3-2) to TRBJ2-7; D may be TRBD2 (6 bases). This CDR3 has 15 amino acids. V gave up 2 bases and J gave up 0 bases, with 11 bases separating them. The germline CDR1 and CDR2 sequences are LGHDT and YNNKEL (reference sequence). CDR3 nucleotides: TGTGCCAGCAGCCAACTAGCGCAAGTCTCCTACGAGCAGTACTTC. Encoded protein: CASSQLAQVSYEQYF.

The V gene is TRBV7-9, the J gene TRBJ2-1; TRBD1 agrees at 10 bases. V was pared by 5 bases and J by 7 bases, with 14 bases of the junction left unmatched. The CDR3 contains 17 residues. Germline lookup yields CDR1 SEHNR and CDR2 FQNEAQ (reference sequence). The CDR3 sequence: CASSPLRGTGVSNEQFF. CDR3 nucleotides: TGTGCCAGCAGCCCTCTGCGGGGGACAGGGGTTTCAAATGAGCAGTTCTTC.